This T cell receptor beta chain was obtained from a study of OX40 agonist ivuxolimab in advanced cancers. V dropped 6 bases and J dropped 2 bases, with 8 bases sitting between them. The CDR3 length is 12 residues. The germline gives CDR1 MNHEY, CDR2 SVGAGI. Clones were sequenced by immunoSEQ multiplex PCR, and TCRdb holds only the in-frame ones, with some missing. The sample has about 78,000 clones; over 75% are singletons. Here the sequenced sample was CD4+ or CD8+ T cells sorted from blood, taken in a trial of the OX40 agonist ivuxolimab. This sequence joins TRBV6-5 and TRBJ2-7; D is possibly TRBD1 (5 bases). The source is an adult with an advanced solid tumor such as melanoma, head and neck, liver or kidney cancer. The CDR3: CASRTDPYEQYF. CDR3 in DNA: TGTGCCAGCAGGACAGATCCCTACGAGCAGTACTTC.